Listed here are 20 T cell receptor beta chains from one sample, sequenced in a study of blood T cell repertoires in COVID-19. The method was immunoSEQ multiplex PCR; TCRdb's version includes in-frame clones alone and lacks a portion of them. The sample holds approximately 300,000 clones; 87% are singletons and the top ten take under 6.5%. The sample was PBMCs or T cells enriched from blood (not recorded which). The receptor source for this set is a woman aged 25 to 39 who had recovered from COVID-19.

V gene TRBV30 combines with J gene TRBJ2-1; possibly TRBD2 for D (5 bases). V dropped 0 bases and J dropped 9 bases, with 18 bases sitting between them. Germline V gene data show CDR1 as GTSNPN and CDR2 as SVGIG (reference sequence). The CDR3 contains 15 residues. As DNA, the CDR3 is TGTGCCTGGAGTGTACGGGCTAGCACTCGGAGTGAGCAGTTCTTC. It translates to CAWSVRASTRSEQFF.

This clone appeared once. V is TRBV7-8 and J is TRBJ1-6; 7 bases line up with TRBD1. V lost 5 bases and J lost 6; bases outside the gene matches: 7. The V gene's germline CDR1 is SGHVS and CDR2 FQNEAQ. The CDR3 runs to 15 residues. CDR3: CASSPPGQLNSPLHF. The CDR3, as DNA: TGTGCCAGCAGCCCTCCGGGACAGCTTAATTCACCCCTCCACTTT.

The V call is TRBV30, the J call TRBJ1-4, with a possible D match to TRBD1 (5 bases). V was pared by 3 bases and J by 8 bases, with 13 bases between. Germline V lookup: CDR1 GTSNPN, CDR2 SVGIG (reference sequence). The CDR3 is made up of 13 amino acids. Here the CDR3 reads CAWRSGVGEKLFF. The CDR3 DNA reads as TGTGCCTGGAGGTCGGGGGTTGGCGAAAAACTGTTTTTT.

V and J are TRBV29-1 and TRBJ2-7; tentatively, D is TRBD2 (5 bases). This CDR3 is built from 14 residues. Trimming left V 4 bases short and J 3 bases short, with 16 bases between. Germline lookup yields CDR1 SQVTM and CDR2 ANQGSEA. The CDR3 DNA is TGCAGCGTTGTGGCTAGCCTCTTTTTCTACGAGCAGTACTTC. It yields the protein CSVVASLFFYEQYF.

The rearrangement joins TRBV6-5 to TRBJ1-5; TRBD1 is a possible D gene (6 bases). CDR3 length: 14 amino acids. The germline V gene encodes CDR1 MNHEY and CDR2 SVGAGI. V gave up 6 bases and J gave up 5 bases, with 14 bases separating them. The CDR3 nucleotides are TGTGCCAGCAGGCCCCGGGGGGGCTATCAGCCCCAGCATTTT. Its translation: CASRPRGGYQPQHF.

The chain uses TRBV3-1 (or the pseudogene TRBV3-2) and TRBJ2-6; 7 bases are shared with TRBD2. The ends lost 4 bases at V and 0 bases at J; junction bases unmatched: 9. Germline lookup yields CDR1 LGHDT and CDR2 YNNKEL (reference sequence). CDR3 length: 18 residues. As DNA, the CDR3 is TGTGCCAGCAGCCGGCACGGCGGGGGAAGCTCTGGGGCCAACGTCCTGACTTTC. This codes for CASSRHGGGSSGANVLTF.

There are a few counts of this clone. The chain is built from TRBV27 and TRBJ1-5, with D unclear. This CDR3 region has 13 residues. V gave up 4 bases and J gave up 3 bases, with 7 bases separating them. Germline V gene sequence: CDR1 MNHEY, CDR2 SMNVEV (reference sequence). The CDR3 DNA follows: TGTGCCAGCAGTTCCTCGGTCAATCAGCCCCAGCATTTT. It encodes CASSSSVNQPQHF.

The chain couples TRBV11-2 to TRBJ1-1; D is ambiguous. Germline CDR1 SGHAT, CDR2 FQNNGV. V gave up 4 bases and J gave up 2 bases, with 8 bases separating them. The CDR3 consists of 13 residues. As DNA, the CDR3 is TGTGCCAGCAGCTCTTTGGCCAACACTGAAGCTTTCTTT. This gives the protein CASSSLANTEAFF.

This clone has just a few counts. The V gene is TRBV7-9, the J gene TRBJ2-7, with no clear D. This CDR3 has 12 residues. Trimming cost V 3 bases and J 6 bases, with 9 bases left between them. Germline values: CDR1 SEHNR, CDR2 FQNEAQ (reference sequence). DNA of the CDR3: TGTGCCAGCAGCTTTTATCAGCGCGAGCAGTACTTC. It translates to CASSFYQREQYF.

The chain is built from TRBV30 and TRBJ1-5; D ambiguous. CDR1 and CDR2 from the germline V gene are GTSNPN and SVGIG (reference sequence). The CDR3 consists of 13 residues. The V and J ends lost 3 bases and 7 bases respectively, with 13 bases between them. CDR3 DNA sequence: TGTGCCTGGAGCGAGGCTGATCACCAGCCCCAGCATTTT. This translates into CAWSEADHQPQHF.

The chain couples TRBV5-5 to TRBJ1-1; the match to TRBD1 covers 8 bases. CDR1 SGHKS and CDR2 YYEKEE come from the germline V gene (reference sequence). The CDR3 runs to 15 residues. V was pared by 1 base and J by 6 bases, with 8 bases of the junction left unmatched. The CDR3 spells CASSLLTGGKAEAFF. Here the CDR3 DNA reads TGTGCCAGCAGCTTGCTAACAGGGGGGAAGGCTGAAGCTTTCTTT.

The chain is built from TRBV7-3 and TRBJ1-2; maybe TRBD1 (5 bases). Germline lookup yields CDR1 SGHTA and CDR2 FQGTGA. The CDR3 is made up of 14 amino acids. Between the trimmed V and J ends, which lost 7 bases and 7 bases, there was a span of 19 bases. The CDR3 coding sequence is TGTGCCAGCACCCCCGGGGGAGACTGGGGTGGCTACACCTTC. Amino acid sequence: CASTPGGDWGGYTF.

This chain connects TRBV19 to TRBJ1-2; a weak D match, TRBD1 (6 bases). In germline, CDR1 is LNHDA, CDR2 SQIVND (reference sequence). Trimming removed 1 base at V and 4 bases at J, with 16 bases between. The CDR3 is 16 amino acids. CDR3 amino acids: CASSIATGQGPYGYTF. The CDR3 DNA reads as TGTGCCAGTAGTATAGCTACGGGACAAGGACCCTATGGCTACACCTTC. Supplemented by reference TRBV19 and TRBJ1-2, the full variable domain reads DGGITQSPKYLFRKEGQNVTLSCEQNLNHDAMYWYRQDPGQGLRLIYYSQIVNDFQKGDIAEGYSVSREKKESFPLTVTSAQKNPTAFYLCASSIATGQGPYGYTFGSGTRLTVV.

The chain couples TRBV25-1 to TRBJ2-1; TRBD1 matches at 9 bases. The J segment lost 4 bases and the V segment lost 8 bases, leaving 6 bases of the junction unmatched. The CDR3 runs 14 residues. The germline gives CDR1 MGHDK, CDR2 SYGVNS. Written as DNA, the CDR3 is TGTGCCAGCTCAGGGACAGGGATATACAATGAGCAGTTCTTC. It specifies CASSGTGIYNEQFF.

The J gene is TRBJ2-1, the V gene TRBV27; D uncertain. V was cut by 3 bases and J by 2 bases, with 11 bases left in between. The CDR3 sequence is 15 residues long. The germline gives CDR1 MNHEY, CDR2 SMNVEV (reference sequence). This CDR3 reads CASSLSLTPYNEQFF. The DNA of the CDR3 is TGTGCCAGCAGTTTGTCTCTAACCCCCTACAATGAGCAGTTCTTC.

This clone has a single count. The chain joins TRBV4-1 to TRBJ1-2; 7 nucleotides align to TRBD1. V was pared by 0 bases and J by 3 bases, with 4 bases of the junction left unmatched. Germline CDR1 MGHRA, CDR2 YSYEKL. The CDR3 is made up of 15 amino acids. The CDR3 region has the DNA TGCGCCAGCAGCCAAGATCCGACAGGGTACTATGGCTACACCTTC. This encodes CASSQDPTGYYGYTF.

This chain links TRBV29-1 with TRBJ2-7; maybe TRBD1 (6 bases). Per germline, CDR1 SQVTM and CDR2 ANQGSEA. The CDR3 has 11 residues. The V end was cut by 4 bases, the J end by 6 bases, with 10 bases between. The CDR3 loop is CSVGSGAEQYF. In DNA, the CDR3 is TGCAGCGTTGGTTCAGGGGCCGAGCAGTACTTC.

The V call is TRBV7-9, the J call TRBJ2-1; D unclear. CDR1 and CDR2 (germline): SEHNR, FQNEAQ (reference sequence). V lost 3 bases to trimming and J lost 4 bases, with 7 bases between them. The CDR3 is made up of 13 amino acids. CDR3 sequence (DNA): TGTGCCAGCAGCTTCACAGAGTACAATGAGCAGTTCTTC. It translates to CASSFTEYNEQFF.

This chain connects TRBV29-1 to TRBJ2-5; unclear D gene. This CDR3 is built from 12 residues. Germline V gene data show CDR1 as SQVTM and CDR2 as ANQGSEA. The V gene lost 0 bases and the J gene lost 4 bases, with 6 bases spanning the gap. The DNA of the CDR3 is TGCAGCGTTGAAGATCGGTTAGAGACCCAGTACTTC. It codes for CSVEDRLETQYF. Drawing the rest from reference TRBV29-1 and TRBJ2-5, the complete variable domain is SAVISQKPSRDICQRGTSLTIQCQVDSQVTMMFWYRQQPGQSLTLIATANQGSEATYESGFVIDKFPISRPNLTFSTLTVSNMSPEDSSIYLCSVEDRLETQYFGPGTRLLVL.

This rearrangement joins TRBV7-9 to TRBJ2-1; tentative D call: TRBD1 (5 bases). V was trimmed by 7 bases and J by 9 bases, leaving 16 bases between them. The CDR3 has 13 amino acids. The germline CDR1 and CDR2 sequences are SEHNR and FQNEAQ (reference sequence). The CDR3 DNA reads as TGTGCCAGCAACCCCCAGGGTGTGGGTGAGCAGTTCTTC. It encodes CASNPQGVGEQFF.